This TCR beta chain was sequenced in a study of CD8 T cells in ankylosing spondylitis. TCRdb fed the 5' RACE reads into MiXCR, producing one record per CDR3 protein. The sample carries about 200,000 distinct CDR3 sequences, around 25% recorded once. In this sample, this clonotype turned up many times. V shed 4 bases and J shed 6 bases, with 16 bases lying between them. CDR3 size: 14 residues. Germline V gene data show CDR1 as DFQATT and CDR2 as SNEGSKA (reference sequence). The source is a male donor with ankylosing spondylitis or in good health (not recorded which). The rearrangement links TRBV20-1 to TRBJ2-4; possibly TRBD1 for D (5 bases). The material sequenced was blood, either unsorted or a sorted T cell fraction (not recorded which). The CDR3 nucleotides read TGCAGTGCTACGTTGACAGTAACCCCAAACATTCAGTACTTC. Encoded protein: CSATLTVTPNIQYF.